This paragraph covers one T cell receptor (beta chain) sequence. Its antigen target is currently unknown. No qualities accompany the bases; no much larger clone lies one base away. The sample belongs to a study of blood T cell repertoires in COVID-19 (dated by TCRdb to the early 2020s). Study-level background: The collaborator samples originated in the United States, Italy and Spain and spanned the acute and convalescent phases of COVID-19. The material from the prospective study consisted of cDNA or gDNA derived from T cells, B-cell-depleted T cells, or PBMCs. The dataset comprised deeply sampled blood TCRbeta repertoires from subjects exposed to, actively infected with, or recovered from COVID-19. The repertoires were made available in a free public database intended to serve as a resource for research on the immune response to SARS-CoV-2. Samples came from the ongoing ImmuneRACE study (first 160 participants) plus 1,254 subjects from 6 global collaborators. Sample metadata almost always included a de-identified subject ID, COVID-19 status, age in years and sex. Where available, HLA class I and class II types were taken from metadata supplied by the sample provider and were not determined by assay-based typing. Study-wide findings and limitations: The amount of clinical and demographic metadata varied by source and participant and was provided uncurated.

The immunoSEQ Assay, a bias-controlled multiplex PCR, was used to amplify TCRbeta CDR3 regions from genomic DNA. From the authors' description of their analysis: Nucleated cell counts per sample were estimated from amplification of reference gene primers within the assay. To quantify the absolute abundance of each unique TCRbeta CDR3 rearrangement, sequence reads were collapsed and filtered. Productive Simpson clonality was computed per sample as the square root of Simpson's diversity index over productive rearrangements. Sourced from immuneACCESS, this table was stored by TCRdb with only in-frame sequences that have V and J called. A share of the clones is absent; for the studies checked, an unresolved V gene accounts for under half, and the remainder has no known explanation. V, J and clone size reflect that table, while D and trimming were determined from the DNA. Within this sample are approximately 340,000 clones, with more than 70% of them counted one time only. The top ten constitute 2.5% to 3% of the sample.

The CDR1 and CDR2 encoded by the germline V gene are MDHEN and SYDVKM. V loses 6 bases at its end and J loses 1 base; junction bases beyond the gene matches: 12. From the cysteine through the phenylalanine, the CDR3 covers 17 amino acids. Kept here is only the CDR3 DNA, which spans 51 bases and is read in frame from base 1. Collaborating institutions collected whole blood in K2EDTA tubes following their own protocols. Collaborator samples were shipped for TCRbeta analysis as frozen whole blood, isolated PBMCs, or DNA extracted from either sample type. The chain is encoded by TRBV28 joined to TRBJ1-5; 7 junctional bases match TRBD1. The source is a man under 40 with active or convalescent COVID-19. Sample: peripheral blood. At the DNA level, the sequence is TGTGCCAGCAGCGGGGAACAGGGGATAAGAAGCAATCAGCCCCAGCATTTT. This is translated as CASSGEQGIRSNQPQHF.